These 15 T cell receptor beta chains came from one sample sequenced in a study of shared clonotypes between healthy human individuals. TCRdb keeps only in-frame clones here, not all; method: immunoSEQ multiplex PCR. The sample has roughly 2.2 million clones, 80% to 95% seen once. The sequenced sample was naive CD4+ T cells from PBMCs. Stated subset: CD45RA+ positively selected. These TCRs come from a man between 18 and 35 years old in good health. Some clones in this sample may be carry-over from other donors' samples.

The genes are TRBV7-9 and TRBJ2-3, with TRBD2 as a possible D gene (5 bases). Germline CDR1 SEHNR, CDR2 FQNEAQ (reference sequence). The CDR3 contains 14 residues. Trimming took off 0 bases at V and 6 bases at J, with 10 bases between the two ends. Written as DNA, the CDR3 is TGTGCCAGCAGCTTAGCGGGAGACGTGGATACGCAGTATTTT. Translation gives CASSLAGDVDTQYF.

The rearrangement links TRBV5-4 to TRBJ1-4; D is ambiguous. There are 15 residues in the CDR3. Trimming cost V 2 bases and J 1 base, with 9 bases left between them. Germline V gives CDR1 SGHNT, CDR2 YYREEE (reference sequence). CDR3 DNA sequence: TGTGCCAGCAGCTTCGGGAGTGGAACTAATGAAAAACTGTTTTTT. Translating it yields CASSFGSGTNEKLFF.

In nucleotides, the CDR3 is TGCGCCAGCAGCTTGGAAGCGGGGGGGACTGAAGCTTTCTTT. This encodes CASSLEAGGTEAFF. The gene calls are TRBV5-1 and TRBJ1-1, with a possible D match to TRBD1 (5 bases). The germline V gene has CDR1 SGHRS and CDR2 YFSETQ. The CDR3 totals 14 residues. The ends were cut back, 0 bases at V and 5 bases at J, with 11 bases in the middle.

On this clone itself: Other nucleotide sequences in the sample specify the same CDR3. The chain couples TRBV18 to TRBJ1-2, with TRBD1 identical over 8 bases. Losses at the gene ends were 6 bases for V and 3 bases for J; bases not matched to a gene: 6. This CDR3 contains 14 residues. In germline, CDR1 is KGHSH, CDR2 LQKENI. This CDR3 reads CASSPDREDYGYTF. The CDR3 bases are TGTGCCAGCTCCCCGGACAGGGAAGACTATGGCTACACCTTC.

CDR3 bases: TGTGCCAGCAGCTCCAAAGACACCTCTCGACAAGAGACCCAGTACTTC. It specifies CASSSKDTSRQETQYF. The chain has TRBV5-4 and TRBJ2-5; no firm D call. Trimming removed 3 bases at V and 2 bases at J, with 17 bases between. The CDR3 is made up of 16 amino acids. From germline, CDR1 is SGHNT and CDR2 YYREEE (reference sequence).

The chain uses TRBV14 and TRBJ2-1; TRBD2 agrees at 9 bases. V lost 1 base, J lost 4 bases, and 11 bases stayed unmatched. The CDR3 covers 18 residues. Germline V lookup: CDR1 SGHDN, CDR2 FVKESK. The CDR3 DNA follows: TGTGCCAGCAGCCAAGGACCCCGGAGCGGGAGGCCATACAATGAGCAGTTCTTC. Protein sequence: CASSQGPRSGRPYNEQFF.

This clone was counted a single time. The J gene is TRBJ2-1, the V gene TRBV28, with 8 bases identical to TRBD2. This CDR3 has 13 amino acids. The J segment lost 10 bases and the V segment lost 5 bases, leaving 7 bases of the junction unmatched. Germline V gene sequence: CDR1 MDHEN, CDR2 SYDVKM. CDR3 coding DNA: TGTGCCAGCAGTCCCCGGGGACTAGGGGAGCAGTTCTTC. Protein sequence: CASSPRGLGEQFF.

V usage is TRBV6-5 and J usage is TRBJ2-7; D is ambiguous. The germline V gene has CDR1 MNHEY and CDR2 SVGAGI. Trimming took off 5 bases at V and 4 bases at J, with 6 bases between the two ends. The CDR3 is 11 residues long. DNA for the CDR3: TGTGCCAGCAGTACCCAATACGAGCAGTACTTC. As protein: CASSTQYEQYF.

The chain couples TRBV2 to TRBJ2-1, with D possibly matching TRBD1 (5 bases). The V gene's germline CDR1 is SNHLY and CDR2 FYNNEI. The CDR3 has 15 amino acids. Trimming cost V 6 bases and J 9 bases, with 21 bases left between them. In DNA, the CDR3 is TGTGCCAGCAGGGAACATCTCGAATATAGGGGTGAGCAGTTCTTC. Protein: CASREHLEYRGEQFF.

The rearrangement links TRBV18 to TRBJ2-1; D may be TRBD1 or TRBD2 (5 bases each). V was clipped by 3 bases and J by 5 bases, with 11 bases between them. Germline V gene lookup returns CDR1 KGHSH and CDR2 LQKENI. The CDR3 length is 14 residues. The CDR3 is CASSPRDGNNEQFF. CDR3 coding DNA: TGTGCCAGCTCACCCCGGGACGGAAACAATGAGCAGTTCTTC.

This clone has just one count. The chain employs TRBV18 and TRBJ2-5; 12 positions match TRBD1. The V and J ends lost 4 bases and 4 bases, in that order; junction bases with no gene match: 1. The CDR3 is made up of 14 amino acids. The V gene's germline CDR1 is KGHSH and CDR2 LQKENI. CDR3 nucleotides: TGTGCCAGCTCACGGGGACAGGGGGCAGAGACCCAGTACTTC. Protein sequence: CASSRGQGAETQYF. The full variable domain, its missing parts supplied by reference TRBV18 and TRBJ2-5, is NAGVMQNPRHLVRRRGQEARLRCSPMKGHSHVYWYRQLPEEGLKFMVYLQKENIIDESGMPKERFSAEFPKEGPSILRIQQVVRGDSAAYFCASSRGQGAETQYFGPGTRLLVL.

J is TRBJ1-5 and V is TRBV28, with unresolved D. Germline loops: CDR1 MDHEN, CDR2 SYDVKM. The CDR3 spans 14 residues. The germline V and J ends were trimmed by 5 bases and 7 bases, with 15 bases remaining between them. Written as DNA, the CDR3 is TGTGCCAGCAGTACCAAAAAAACGCTGCAGCCCCAGCATTTT. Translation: CASSTKKTLQPQHF. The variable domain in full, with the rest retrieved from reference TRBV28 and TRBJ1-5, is DVKVTQSSRYLVKRTGEKVFLECVQDMDHENMFWYRQDPGLGLRLIYFSYDVKMKEKGDIPEGYSVSREKKERFSLILESASTNQTSMYLCASSTKKTLQPQHFGDGTRLSIL.

CDR3 protein: CASSLDASGANEQFF. For the CDR3, the DNA is TGTGCCAGCAGCTTGGATGCTAGCGGGGCAAATGAGCAGTTCTTC. V usage is TRBV5-4 and J usage is TRBJ2-1; 9 nucleotides agree with TRBD2. V dropped 0 bases and J dropped 7; count of bases not matched to a gene: 5. The germline V gene has CDR1 SGHNT and CDR2 YYREEE (reference sequence). This CDR3 spans 15 amino acids.

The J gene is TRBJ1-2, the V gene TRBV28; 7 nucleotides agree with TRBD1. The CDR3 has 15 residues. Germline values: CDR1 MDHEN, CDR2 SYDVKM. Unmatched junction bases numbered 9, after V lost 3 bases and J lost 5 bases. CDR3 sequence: CASSFSDRRLYGYTF. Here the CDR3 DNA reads TGTGCCAGCAGTTTCTCGGACAGGCGACTATATGGCTACACCTTC.

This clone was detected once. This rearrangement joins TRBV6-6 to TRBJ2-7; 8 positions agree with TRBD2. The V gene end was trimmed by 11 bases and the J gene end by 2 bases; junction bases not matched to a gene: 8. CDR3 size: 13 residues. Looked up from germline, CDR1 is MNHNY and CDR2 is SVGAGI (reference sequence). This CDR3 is CASQRGLAYEQYF. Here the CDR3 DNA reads TGTGCCTCACAGCGGGGGTTGGCCTACGAGCAGTACTTC.